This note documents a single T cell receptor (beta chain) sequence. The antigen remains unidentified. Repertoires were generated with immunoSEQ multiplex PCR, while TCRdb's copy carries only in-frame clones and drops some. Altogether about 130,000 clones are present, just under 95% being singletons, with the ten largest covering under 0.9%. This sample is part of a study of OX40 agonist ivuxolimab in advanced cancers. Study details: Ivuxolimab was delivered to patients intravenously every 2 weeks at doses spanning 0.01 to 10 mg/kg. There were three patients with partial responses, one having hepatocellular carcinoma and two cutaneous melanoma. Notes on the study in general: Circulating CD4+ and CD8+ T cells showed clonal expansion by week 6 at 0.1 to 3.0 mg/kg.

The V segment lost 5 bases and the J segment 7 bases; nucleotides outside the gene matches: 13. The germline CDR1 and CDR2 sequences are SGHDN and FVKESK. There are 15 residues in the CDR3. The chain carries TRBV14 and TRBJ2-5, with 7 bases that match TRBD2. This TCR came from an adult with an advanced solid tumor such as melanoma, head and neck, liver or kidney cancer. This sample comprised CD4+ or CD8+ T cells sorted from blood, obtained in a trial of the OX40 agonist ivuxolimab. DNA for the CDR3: TGTGCCAGCAGCTCTACGCCTAGCGGTCAAAGGACCCAGTACTTC. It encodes CASSSTPSGQRTQYF.